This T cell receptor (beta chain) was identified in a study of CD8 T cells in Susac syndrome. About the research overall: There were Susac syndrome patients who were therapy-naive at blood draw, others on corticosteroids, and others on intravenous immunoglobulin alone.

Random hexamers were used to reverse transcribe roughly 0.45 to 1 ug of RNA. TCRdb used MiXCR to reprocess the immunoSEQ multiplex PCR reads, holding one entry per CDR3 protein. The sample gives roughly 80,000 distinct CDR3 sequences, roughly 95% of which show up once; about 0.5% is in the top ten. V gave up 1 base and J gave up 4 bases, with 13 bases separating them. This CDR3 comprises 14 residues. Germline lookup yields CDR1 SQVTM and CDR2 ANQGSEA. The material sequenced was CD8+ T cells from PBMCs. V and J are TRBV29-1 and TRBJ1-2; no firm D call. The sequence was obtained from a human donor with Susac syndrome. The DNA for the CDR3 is TGCAGCGTTGAAGTGGTAACGGAACTCTATGGCTACACCTTC. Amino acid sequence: CSVEVVTELYGYTF. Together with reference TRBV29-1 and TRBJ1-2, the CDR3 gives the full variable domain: SAVISQKPSRDICQRGTSLTIQCQVDSQVTMMFWYRQQPGQSLTLIATANQGSEATYESGFVIDKFPISRPNLTFSTLTVSNMSPEDSSIYLCSVEVVTELYGYTFGSGTRLTVV.